The 9 T cell receptor beta chains below all came from one sample that was sequenced in a study of graft-versus-host responses after intestinal transplantation. TCRdb's copy holds only in-frame clones and misses some; the assay was immunoSEQ multiplex PCR. The sample records roughly 60,000 clones, around 90% being singletons. The sequencing used PBMCs, collected 26 days after transplant. All receptors come from a human patient who received an intestinal transplant, so some T cells may come from the graft donor.

This sequence joins TRBV6-5 and TRBJ1-2; TRBD1 matches 9 bases. Germline CDR1 is MNHEY and CDR2 is SVGAGI. The CDR3 contains 13 residues. V shed 11 bases, J shed 8 bases, and the junction held 12 bases outside the gene matches. The CDR3 DNA follows: TGTGCCGCGGGTGCGGACAGGGGTTACGGCTACACCTTC. Translation: CAAGADRGYGYTF.

This chain uses TRBV6-1 with TRBJ2-7; TRBD1 is a possible D gene (6 bases). V lost 4 bases and J 0 bases, leaving 10 bases between the germline ends. In germline, CDR1 is MNHNS, CDR2 SASEGT. The CDR3 is 14 residues long. DNA of the CDR3: TGTGCCAGCAGTGGACAGGTTAGCTCCTACGAGCAGTACTTC. Translated, it gives CASSGQVSSYEQYF.

J is TRBJ2-7 and V is TRBV23-1; D is ambiguous. TRBV23-1 counts as an open reading frame of uncertain function. Trimming pared 3 bases from V and 6 bases from J, leaving 15 bases between. This CDR3 comprises 14 residues. The CDR3 DNA reads as TGCGCCAGCAGTCACTCAAGAAGACTGATCGAGCAGTACGTC. Encoded protein: CASSHSRRLIEQYV.

The chain combines TRBV6-1 with TRBJ1-6; D might be TRBD1 (5 bases). V lost 6 bases to trimming and J lost 9 bases, with 18 bases between them. This CDR3 is 15 amino acids long. Germline loops: CDR1 MNHNS, CDR2 SASEGT. CDR3 in DNA: TGTGCCAGCAGACCAGAGGAGGGGTCGGCTTCACCCCTCCACTTT. Amino acid sequence: CASRPEEGSASPLHF.

The chain has TRBV7-8 and TRBJ2-3; TRBD2 agrees at 12 bases. The V gene end was trimmed by 3 bases and the J gene end by 1 base; junction bases not matched to a gene: 8. The CDR3 length is 18 residues. Per germline, CDR1 SGHVS and CDR2 FQNEAQ. CDR3 bases: TGTGCCAGCAGCTTGCCACTAGCGGGGGGCGGTGGCACAGATACGCAGTATTTT. It specifies CASSLPLAGGGGTDTQYF.

This clone showed up just a few times. The chain uses TRBV4-1 and TRBJ2-5; D might be TRBD1 (6 bases). The CDR3 sequence is 15 residues long. The germline V gene encodes CDR1 MGHRA and CDR2 YSYEKL. The V and J ends lost 1 base and 2 bases respectively, with 11 bases between them. The DNA of the CDR3 is TGCGCCAGCAGCCAAGTGGGGGCCCCACAAGAGACCCAGTACTTC. Residues: CASSQVGAPQETQYF.

V gene TRBV10-3 combines with J gene TRBJ2-7; unclear D gene. This CDR3 comprises 13 residues. CDR1 ENHRY and CDR2 SYGVKD come from the germline V gene. V lost 11 bases and J lost 6, with 20 bases in between. The CDR3 spells CAVVHSIRGEQYF. The CDR3 nucleotides read TGTGCCGTAGTGCATTCGATACGTGGCGAGCAGTACTTC.

This chain links TRBV5-1 with TRBJ2-2, with 7 bases identical to TRBD1. The CDR3 is 15 amino acids. Germline V gene lookup returns CDR1 SGHRS and CDR2 YFSETQ. V was clipped by 7 bases and J by 3 bases; unmatched bases: 9. CDR3 protein: CASHTGQGDTGELFF. The CDR3 DNA reads as TGCGCCAGCCACACGGGGCAGGGGGACACCGGGGAGCTGTTTTTT. The full variable domain, its missing parts supplied by reference TRBV5-1 and TRBJ2-2, is KAGVTQTPRYLIKTRGQQVTLSCSPISGHRSVSWYQQTPGQGLQFLFEYFSETQRNKGNFPGRFSGRQFSNSRSEMNVSTLELGDSALYLCASHTGQGDTGELFFGEGSRLTVL.

Comments on this clone: The junction differs from germline at one of its ends, possibly a read error. The chain employs TRBV7-2 and TRBJ1-2; a possible D gene is TRBD1 (6 bases). Germline CDR1 SGHTA, CDR2 FQGNSA. This CDR3 is 15 amino acids long. CDR3 in DNA: TGTGCCAGCAGCCTAGCGAGGGGGGGCATCTATGGCTACACCTTC. Its protein product is CASSLARGGIYGYTF.